The rows below give T cell receptor beta chains drawn from one sample of a study of brain T cells in children with intractable seizures. Profiled with immunoSEQ multiplex PCR; TCRdb holds only in-frame clones, not every one. The data hold just under 65,000 clones, with about 96% observed a single time. The source material was peripheral blood, sampled at surgery. The receptors here all came from a boy under two years old with focal cortical dysplasia and intractable seizures. Both conserved end residues are trimmed from each CDR3. Each record gives: V gene, CDR3 protein.

V: TRBV3-1/TRBV3-2
CDR3: ASRIRTSGGALETQY

V: TRBV5-8
CDR3: ASSLVVNTIY

V: TRBV5-1
CDR3: ASSFIGDTGELF

V: TRBV7-9
CDR3: ASSLALRVGDGYT

V: TRBV28
CDR3: ASSFGGTTSAIETQY

V: TRBV10-3
CDR3: AISEPQGTEAF

V: TRBV5-1
CDR3: ASSSGQGSYEQY

V: TRBV5-1
CDR3: ASSYSGWNYGYT

V: TRBV6-5
CDR3: ASSYSGVEGNTIY

V: TRBV24-1
CDR3: ATSGKGQGDSSTDTQY